The 24 T cell receptor beta chains below come from one sample, sequenced in a study of blood T cell repertoires in COVID-19. Data came from immunoSEQ multiplex PCR; TCRdb stores just in-frame clones and leaves some out. The sample has about 190,000 clones, around 80% seen once; the top ten hold around 19%. Source material: peripheral blood. Receptors originate from a human donor in a cohort sampled during active COVID-19.

This rearrangement joins TRBV23-1 to TRBJ2-7; 7 nucleotides line up with TRBD1. TRBV23-1 carries the ORF label, with uncertain function. The CDR3 has 13 residues. V lost 10 bases and J lost 7; bases outside the gene matches: 13. The CDR3 spells CATSDRNTMEQYV. CDR3 DNA sequence: TGCGCCACCTCGGACAGGAACACTATGGAGCAGTACGTC.

This rearrangement joins TRBV6-5 to TRBJ2-7, with TRBD1 matching over 10 bases. Germline V lookup: CDR1 MNHEY, CDR2 SVGAGI. CDR3 length: 15 residues. Unmatched junction bases numbered 8, after V lost 6 bases and J lost 3 bases. CDR3 sequence reads: CASSLATGGGYEQYF. For the CDR3, the DNA is TGTGCCAGCAGCCTCGCGACAGGGGGCGGCTACGAGCAGTACTTC.

V usage is TRBV7-9 and J usage is TRBJ1-4; tentative D call: TRBD1 (6 bases). The CDR3 has 14 residues. Germline V gives CDR1 SEHNR, CDR2 FQNEAQ (reference sequence). Trimming pared 5 bases from V and 8 bases from J, leaving 15 bases between. The CDR3 DNA is TGTGCCAGCAGCACAGGGATATTGGGCGAAAAACTGTTTTTT. Translation: CASSTGILGEKLFF.

This sequence joins TRBV6-4 and TRBJ2-3; the match to TRBD2 covers 10 bases. Losses at the gene ends were 2 bases for V and 1 base for J; bases not matched to a gene: 0. CDR1 MRHNA and CDR2 SNTAGT come from the germline V gene. This CDR3 comprises 15 residues. The DNA for the CDR3 is TGTGCCAGCAGTGACGGACTAGCGGGCACAGATACGCAGTATTTT. Encoded protein: CASSDGLAGTDTQYF.

This sequence joins TRBV7-9 and TRBJ1-3, with D uncertain. CDR3 length equals 14 residues. Germline CDR1 is SEHNR and CDR2 is FQNEAQ (reference sequence). V was clipped by 5 bases and J by 2 bases, with 10 bases between them. The CDR3 DNA reads as TGTGCCAGCAGCATAGAAATAGCTGGAAACACCATATATTTT. It yields the protein CASSIEIAGNTIYF. The variable domain in full, completed from reference TRBV7-9 and TRBJ1-3, reads DTGVSQNPRHKITKRGQNVTFRCDPISEHNRLYWYRQTLGQGPEFLTYFQNEAQLEKSRLLSDRFSAERPKGSFSTLEIQRTEQGDSAMYLCASSIEIAGNTIYFGEGSWLTVV.

The chain is built from TRBV19 and TRBJ1-1; no clear D gene. The ends were cut back, 2 bases at V and 8 bases at J, with 12 bases in the middle. Germline V lookup: CDR1 LNHDA, CDR2 SQIVND (reference sequence). This CDR3 spans 13 amino acids. DNA for the CDR3: TGTGCCAGTAGTATAACTGACAAAAGGGAAGCTTTCTTT. This translates into CASSITDKREAFF.

The chain has TRBV28 and TRBJ2-1; D possibly corresponds to TRBD2 (5 bases). The length of the CDR3 is 14 residues. Germline V gene sequence: CDR1 MDHEN, CDR2 SYDVKM. Trimming removed 5 bases from V and 3 bases from J, with 11 bases in between. CDR3 protein: CASSPADVYNEQFF. DNA for the CDR3: TGTGCCAGCAGTCCAGCGGACGTCTACAATGAGCAGTTCTTC.

This clone was recorded at least ten times. CDR3 residues: CASSGVSTDTQYF. For the CDR3, the DNA is TGTGCCAGCTCCGGGGTGAGCACAGATACGCAGTATTTT. This chain joins TRBV18 and TRBJ2-3, with D possibly matching TRBD2 (5 bases). CDR3 length equals 13 residues. Germline CDR1 is KGHSH and CDR2 is LQKENI. The V gene lost 6 bases and the J gene lost 0 bases, with 7 bases spanning the gap. The full variable domain, rest sourced from reference TRBV18 and TRBJ2-3, is NAGVMQNPRHLVRRRGQEARLRCSPMKGHSHVYWYRQLPEEGLKFMVYLQKENIIDESGMPKERFSAEFPKEGPSILRIQQVVRGDSAAYFCASSGVSTDTQYFGPGTRLTVL.

The V gene is TRBV6-5, the J gene TRBJ2-1, with 9 positions matching TRBD1. The CDR3 contains 15 residues. The trim removed 5 bases at V and 6 bases at J, leaving 8 bases unmatched. CDR1 is MNHEY and CDR2 is SVGAGI in the germline V gene. CDR3 bases: TGTGCCAGCAGTACCCGCCGGACAGGGGTCAATGAGCAGTTCTTC. It specifies CASSTRRTGVNEQFF.

This clone was seen once. This sequence joins TRBV18 and TRBJ2-5, with no clear D. The length of the CDR3 is 14 residues. Germline loops: CDR1 KGHSH, CDR2 LQKENI. Trimming shortened V by 3 bases and J by 4 bases, and 12 bases separated the two germline ends. CDR3 coding DNA: TGTGCCAGCTCACCTAAAGCCCCGGGAGAGACCCAGTACTTC. Translated: CASSPKAPGETQYF.

The gene calls are TRBV7-9 and TRBJ1-4, with a possible D match to TRBD1 (5 bases). From germline, CDR1 is SEHNR and CDR2 FQNEAQ (reference sequence). Trimming left V 0 bases short and J 7 bases short, with 15 bases between. This CDR3 is built from 16 residues. The CDR3 nucleotides read TGTGCCAGCAGCTTAGCCTATCGTGGGGGGAGTGAAAAACTGTTTTTT. Protein product: CASSLAYRGGSEKLFF.

On this clone: The same CDR3 can be traced to other DNA sequences in this sample. The chain recombines TRBV5-1 with TRBJ1-3, with D unresolved. The V and J ends lost 0 bases and 0 bases respectively, with 7 bases between them. Per germline, CDR1 SGHRS and CDR2 YFSETQ. The CDR3 length is 15 residues. In DNA form, the CDR3 reads TGCGCCAGCAGCTTGGGCAGCGGCTCTGGAAACACCATATATTTT. Translated, it gives CASSLGSGSGNTIYF.

V is TRBV4-1 and J is TRBJ2-1; the match to TRBD2 covers 9 bases. The germline V gene has CDR1 MGHRA and CDR2 YSYEKL. V lost 6 bases to trimming and J lost 5 bases; unmatched junction nucleotides: 8. The CDR3 loop spans 15 amino acids. DNA of the CDR3: TGCGCCAGCAGTACCATAGCGGGAGCCAACAATGAGCAGTTCTTC. This codes for CASSTIAGANNEQFF.

The chain couples TRBV7-3 to TRBJ2-1, with D tentatively TRBD1 (5 bases). Germline V gene data show CDR1 as SGHTA and CDR2 as FQGTGA. V shed 4 bases and J shed 3 bases, with 16 bases lying between them. This CDR3 contains 16 residues. CDR3 residues: CASSSQPVTVYNEQFF. DNA for the CDR3: TGTGCCAGCAGCTCCCAACCGGTGACAGTCTACAATGAGCAGTTCTTC.

The V gene is TRBV7-2, the J gene TRBJ1-3, with D uncertain. The CDR3 covers 15 residues. CDR1 SGHTA and CDR2 FQGNSA come from the germline V gene. Between the trimmed V and J ends, which lost 5 bases and 7 bases, there was a span of 18 bases. CDR3 protein: CASSPHLGGDNTIYF. The CDR3 region has the DNA TGTGCCAGCAGCCCGCATCTAGGCGGCGATAACACCATATATTTT.

The rearrangement links TRBV27 to TRBJ2-3; 10 bases fit TRBD2. This CDR3 has 19 amino acids. Germline CDR1 is MNHEY and CDR2 is SMNVEV (reference sequence). V was clipped by 2 bases and J by 1 base; unmatched bases: 12. Written as DNA, the CDR3 is TGTGCCAGCAGTTTACCATACGCTAGCGGGAGAGGGGGCACAGATACGCAGTATTTT. Protein: CASSLPYASGRGGTDTQYF.

The chain carries TRBV5-1 and TRBJ2-5; weak D call: TRBD2 (5 bases). Germline CDR1 and CDR2: SGHRS and YFSETQ. The CDR3 covers 14 residues. V was trimmed by 2 bases and J by 4 bases, leaving 12 bases between them. The chain's CDR3 is CASSLGGGTETQYF. CDR3 sequence (DNA): TGCGCCAGCAGCTTAGGAGGCGGAACAGAGACCCAGTACTTC.

This chain uses TRBV27 with TRBJ1-4, with D perhaps matching TRBD1 (5 bases). V was shortened by 4 bases and J by 5 bases, with 17 bases between the two germline ends. The V gene's germline CDR1 is MNHEY and CDR2 SMNVEV (reference sequence). The length of the CDR3 is 16 residues. CDR3 amino acids: CASSSRTTAPNEKLFF. In DNA, the CDR3 is TGTGCCAGCAGTTCTAGGACGACAGCGCCAAATGAAAAACTGTTTTTT.

The chain links TRBV28 to TRBJ2-7; possible D gene TRBD1, 7 bases. Trimming pared 7 bases from V and 3 bases from J, leaving 22 bases between. The CDR3 runs 16 residues. Germline CDR1 is MDHEN and CDR2 is SYDVKM. CDR3 coding DNA: TGTGCCAGCACCCCCGAGGGGGCAGGGGGGTACTACGAGCAGTACTTC. Translating gives CASTPEGAGGYYEQYF.

This chain links TRBV5-1 with TRBJ1-2; possibly TRBD1 for D (5 bases). V was clipped by 0 bases and J by 4 bases, with 16 bases between them. The CDR3 is made up of 16 amino acids. The germline V gene has CDR1 SGHRS and CDR2 YFSETQ. The CDR3 nucleotides read TGCGCCAGCAGCTTGGCCCTAAACAGGTTAACCTATGGCTACACCTTC. Protein: CASSLALNRLTYGYTF.

The chain couples TRBV11-2 to TRBJ1-3; D is possibly TRBD1 (5 bases). The CDR3 spans 14 residues. V shed 3 bases and J shed 4 bases, with 10 bases lying between them. Germline lookup yields CDR1 SGHAT and CDR2 FQNNGV. The CDR3 coding sequence is TGTGCCAGCAGCTTTCATAACAGGGGAAACACCATATATTTT. Protein product: CASSFHNRGNTIYF.

This clone was recorded a few times. This rearrangement joins TRBV10-3 to TRBJ2-1; tentatively, D is TRBD2 (6 bases). V was clipped by 7 bases and J by 2 bases, with 15 bases between them. Germline CDR1 and CDR2: ENHRY and SYGVKD. The CDR3 length is 15 residues. CDR3 loop: CAITNRGGTYNEQFF. Here the CDR3 DNA reads TGTGCCATCACGAATCGTGGCGGGACCTACAATGAGCAGTTCTTC.

V is TRBV6-5 and J is TRBJ1-5, with unresolved D. The CDR3 contains 13 residues. V shed 6 bases and J shed 4 bases, with 10 bases lying between them. The germline gives CDR1 MNHEY, CDR2 SVGAGI. The CDR3 DNA sequence: TGTGCCAGCAGAGCGCAGAATAATCAGCCCCAGCATTTT. Its protein product is CASRAQNNQPQHF.

The rearrangement joins TRBV9 to TRBJ1-3; TRBD1 might be the D (6 bases). CDR3 length: 16 amino acids. Germline V gives CDR1 SGDLS, CDR2 YYNGEE. V lost 0 bases, J lost 4 bases, and 14 bases lay in between. The CDR3 protein is CASSVGIQGPGNTIYF. CDR3 bases: TGTGCCAGCAGCGTAGGGATTCAGGGGCCAGGAAACACCATATATTTT.